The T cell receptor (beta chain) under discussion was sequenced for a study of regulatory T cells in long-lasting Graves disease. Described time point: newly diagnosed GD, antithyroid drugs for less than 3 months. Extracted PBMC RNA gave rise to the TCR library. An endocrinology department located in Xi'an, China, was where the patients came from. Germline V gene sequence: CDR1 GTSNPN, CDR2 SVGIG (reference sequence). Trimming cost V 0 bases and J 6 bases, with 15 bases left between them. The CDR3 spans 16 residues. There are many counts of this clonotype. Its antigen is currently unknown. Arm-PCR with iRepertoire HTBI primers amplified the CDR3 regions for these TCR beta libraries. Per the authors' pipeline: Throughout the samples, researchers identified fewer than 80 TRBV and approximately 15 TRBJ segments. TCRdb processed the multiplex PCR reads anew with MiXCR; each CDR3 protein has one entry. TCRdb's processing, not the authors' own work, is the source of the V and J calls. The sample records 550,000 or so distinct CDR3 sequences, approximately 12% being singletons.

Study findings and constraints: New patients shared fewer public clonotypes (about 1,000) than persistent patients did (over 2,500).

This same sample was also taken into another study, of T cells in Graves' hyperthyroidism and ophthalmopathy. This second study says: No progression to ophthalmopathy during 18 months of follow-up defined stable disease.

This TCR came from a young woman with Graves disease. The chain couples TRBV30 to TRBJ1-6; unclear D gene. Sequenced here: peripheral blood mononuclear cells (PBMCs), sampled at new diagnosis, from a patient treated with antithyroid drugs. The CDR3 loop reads CAWSVQGRGSNSPLHF. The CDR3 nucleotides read TGTGCCTGGAGTGTACAAGGGAGAGGGAGTAATTCACCCCTCCACTTT.